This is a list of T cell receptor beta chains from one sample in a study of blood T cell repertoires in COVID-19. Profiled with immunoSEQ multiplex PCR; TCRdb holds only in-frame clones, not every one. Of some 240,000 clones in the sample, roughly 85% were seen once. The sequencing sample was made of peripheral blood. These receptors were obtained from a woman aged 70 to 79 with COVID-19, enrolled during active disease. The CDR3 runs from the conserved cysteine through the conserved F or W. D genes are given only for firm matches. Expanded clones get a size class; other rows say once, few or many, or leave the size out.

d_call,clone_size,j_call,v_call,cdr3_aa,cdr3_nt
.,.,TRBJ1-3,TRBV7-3,CASSLGTPSGNTIYF,TGTGCCAGCAGCTTAGGGACTCCCTCTGGAAACACCATATATTTT
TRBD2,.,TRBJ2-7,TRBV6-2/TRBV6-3,CASSSTTRGLPYEQYF,TGTGCCAGCAGTTCCACCACGAGGGGACTACCCTACGAGCAGTACTTC
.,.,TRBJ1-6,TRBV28,CASSPRSWGPRGGDSSYNSPLHF,TGTGCCAGCAGTCCAAGGAGCTGGGGACCGCGGGGGGGAGATAGCTCCTATAATTCACCCCTCCACTTT
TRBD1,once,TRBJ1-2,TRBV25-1,CASSDPTQGIGYGYTF,TGTGCCAGCAGTGACCCGACACAGGGGATAGGCTATGGCTACACCTTC
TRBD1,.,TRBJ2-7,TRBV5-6,CASSVGTVSYEQYF,TGTGCCAGCAGCGTGGGGACAGTTTCCTACGAGCAGTACTTC
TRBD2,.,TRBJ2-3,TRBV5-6,CASSSYGLAGVVTQYF,TGTGCCAGCAGTTCCTACGGACTAGCGGGAGTGGTTACGCAGTATTTT
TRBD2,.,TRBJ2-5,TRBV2,CASSPGRSAETQYF,TGTGCCAGCAGCCCCGGGAGGAGTGCTGAGACCCAGTACTTC
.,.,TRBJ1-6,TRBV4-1,CASRKTWGENYNSPLHF,TGCGCCAGCAGAAAGACTTGGGGGGAAAACTATAATTCACCCCTCCACTTT
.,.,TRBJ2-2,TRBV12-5,CASGLVSASETGELFF,TGTGCTAGTGGTTTGGTAAGCGCCAGCGAGACCGGGGAGCTGTTTTTT
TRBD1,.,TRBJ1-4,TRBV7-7,CASSFFPQGTNEKLFF,TGTGCTAGCAGCTTTTTCCCACAGGGGACTAATGAAAAACTGTTTTTT
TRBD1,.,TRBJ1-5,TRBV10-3,CAISETGGNQPQHF,TGTGCCATCAGTGAGACAGGGGGCAATCAGCCCCAGCATTTT
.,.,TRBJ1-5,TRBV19,CASSLPGDRDQPQHF,TGTGCCAGTAGCCTACCAGGGGATCGGGATCAGCCCCAGCATTTT
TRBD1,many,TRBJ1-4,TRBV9,CASSPGQGQGEKLFF,TGTGCCAGCAGCCCAGGACAGGGGCAAGGTGAAAAACTGTTTTTT
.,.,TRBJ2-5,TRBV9,CASSERTAETQYF,TGTGCCAGCAGCGAACGGACAGCAGAGACCCAGTACTTC
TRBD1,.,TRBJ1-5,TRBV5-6,CASSLFGTDLNQPQHF,TGTGCCAGCAGCTTGTTTGGGACAGACCTCAATCAGCCCCAGCATTTT
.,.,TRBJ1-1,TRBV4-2,CASSAIGSGGTFF,TGTGCCAGCAGCGCTATAGGATCGGGCGGGACTTTCTTT
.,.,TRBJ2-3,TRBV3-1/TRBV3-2,CASSLRATGTDTQYF,TGTGCCAGCAGCTTACGGGCCACGGGGACAGATACGCAGTATTTT
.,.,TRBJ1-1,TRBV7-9,CASSNQGWGTEAFF,TGTGCCAGCAGCAACCAGGGATGGGGCACTGAAGCTTTCTTT
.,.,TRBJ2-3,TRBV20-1,CSASSRTDTQYF,TGCAGTGCTAGTTCCAGGACAGATACGCAGTATTTT
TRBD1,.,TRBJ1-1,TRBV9,CASSGQGAPNTEAFF,TGTGCCAGCAGCGGTCAGGGGGCCCCCAACACTGAAGCTTTCTTT
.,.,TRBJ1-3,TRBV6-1,CASSERAGFSGNTIYF,TGTGCCAGCAGTGAACGTGCAGGGTTCTCTGGAAACACCATATATTTT
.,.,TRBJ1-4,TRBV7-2,CASSPTGKGIKGTNEKLFF,TGTGCCAGCAGTCCGACAGGAAAGGGGATAAAAGGAACTAATGAAAAACTGTTTTTT
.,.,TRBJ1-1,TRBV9,CASSVGQMNTEAFF,TGTGCCAGCAGCGTAGGTCAGATGAACACTGAAGCTTTCTTT
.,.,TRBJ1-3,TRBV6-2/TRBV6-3,CASSPILASTGNTIYF,TGTGCCAGCAGCCCTATTCTGGCCTCAACTGGAAACACCATATATTTT
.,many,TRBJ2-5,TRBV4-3,CASSQDRGRMETQYF,TGCGCCAGCAGCCAAGATAGGGGCAGGATGGAGACCCAGTACTTC
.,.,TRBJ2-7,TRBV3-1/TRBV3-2,CASSLGISYEQYF,TGTGCCAGCAGCCTCGGTATCTCCTACGAGCAGTACTTC
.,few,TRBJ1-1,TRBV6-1,CASSESRRPEAFF,TGTGCCAGCAGTGAATCGAGGCGCCCTGAAGCTTTCTTT